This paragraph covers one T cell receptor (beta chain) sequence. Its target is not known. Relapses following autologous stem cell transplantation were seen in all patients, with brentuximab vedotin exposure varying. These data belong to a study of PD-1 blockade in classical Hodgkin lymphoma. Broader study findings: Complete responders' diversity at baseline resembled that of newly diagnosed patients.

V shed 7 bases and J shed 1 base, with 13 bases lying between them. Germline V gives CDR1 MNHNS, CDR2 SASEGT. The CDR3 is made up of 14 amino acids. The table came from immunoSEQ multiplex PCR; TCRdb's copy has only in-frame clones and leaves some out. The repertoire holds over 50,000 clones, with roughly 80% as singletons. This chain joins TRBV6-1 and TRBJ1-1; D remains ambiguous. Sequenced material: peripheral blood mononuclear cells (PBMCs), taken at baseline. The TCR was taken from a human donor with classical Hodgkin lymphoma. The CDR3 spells CASNPSGSNTEAFF. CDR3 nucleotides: TGTGCCAGCAATCCCTCCGGATCGAACACTGAAGCTTTCTTT.